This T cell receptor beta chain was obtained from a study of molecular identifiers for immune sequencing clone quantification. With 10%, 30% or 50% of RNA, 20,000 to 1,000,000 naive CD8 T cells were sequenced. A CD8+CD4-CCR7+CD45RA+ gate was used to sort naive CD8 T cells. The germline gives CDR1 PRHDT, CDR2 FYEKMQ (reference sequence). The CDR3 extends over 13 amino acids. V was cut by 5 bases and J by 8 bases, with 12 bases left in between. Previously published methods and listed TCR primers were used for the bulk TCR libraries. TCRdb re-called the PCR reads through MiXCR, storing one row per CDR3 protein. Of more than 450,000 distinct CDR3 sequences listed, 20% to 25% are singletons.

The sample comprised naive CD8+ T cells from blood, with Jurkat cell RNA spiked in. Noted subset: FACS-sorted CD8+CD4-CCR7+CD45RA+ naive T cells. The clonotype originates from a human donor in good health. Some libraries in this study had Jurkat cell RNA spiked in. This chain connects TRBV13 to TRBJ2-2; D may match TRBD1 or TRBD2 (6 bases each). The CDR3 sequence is CASSRGGPGELFF. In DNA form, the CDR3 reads TGTGCCAGCAGCCGAGGGGGGCCGGGGGAGCTGTTTTTT.